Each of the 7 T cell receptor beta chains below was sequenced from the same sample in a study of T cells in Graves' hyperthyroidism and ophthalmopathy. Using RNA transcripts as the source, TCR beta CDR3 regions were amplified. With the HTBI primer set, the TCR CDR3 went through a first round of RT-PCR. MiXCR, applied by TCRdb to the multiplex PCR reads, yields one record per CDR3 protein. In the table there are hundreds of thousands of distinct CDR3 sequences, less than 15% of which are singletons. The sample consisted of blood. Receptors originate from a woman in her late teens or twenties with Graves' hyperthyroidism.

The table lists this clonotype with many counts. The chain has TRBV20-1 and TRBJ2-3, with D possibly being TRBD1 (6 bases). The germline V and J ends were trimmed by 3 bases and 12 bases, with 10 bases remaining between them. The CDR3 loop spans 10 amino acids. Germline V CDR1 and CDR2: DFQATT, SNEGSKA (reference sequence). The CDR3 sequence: CSARDSSQYF. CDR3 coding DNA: TGCAGTGCTAGGGACAGCTCACAGTATTTT.

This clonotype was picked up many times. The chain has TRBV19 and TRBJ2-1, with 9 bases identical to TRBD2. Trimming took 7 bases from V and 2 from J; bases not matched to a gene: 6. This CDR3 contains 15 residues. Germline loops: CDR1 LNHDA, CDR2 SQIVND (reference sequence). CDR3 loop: CASTLSGSAYNEQFF. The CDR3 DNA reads TGTGCCAGTACCCTTAGCGGGAGCGCCTACAATGAGCAGTTCTTC.

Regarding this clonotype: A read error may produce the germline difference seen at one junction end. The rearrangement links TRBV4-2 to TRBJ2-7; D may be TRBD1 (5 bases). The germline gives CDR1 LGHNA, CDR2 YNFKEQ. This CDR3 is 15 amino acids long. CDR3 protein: CASSQDTGLSYEQCF. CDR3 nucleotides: TGTGCCAGCAGCCAAGATACAGGATTATCCTACGAGCAGTGCTTC.

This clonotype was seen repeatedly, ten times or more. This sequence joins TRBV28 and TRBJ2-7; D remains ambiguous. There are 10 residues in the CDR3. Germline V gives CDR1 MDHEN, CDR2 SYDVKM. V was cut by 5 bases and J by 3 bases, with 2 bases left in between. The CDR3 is CASSLYEQYF. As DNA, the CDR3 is TGTGCCAGCAGTCTCTACGAGCAGTACTTC.

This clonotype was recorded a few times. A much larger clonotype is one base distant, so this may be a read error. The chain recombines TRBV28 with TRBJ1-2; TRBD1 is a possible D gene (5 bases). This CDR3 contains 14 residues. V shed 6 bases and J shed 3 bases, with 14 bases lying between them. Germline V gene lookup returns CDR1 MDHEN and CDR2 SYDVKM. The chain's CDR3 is CASSARGEHYGYTF. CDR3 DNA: TGTGCCAGCAGCGCCCGAGGGGAACACTATGGCTACACCTTC.

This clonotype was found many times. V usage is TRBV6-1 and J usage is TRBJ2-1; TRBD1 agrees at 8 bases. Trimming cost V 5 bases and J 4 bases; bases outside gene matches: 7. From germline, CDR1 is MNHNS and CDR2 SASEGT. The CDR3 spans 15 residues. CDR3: CASSYRDRPYNEQFF. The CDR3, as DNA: TGTGCCAGCAGTTATAGGGACAGGCCTTACAATGAGCAGTTCTTC.

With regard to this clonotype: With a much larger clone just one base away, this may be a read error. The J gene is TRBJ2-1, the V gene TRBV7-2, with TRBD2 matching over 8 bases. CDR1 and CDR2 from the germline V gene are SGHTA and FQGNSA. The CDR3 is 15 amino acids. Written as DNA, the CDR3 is TGTGCCAGCAGCTCCGGACTAGCTTTGGGGAATGAGCGGTTCTTC. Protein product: CASSSGLALGNERFF.